Each of the 28 T cell receptor beta chains below was sequenced from the same sample in a study of CD8 T cells in ankylosing spondylitis. TCRdb passed the 5' RACE reads through MiXCR, listing each CDR3 protein once. This sample yields some 340,000 distinct CDR3 sequences, of which approximately 14% are seen a single time; less than 1.1% belongs to the top ten. Sequencing was carried out using blood, either unsorted or a sorted T cell fraction (not recorded which). The receptors derive from a male donor with ankylosing spondylitis or in good health (not recorded which).

V gene TRBV20-1 combines with J gene TRBJ1-2, with 10 bases identical to TRBD1. V lost 5 bases, J lost 6 bases, and 6 bases stayed unmatched. This CDR3 spans 13 amino acids. Germline CDR1 and CDR2: DFQATT and SNEGSKA (reference sequence). The CDR3 DNA follows: TGCAGTGCTGCCGGGACAGGGGAAAATGGCTACACCTTC. Protein product: CSAAGTGENGYTF.

The chain combines TRBV30 with TRBJ2-3; D uncertain. Trimming left V 0 bases short and J 8 bases short, with 15 bases between. Germline CDR1 GTSNPN, CDR2 SVGIG (reference sequence). CDR3 length: 14 amino acids. Here the CDR3 DNA reads TGTGCCTGGAGTGTAGGGCTAGAGGTCCCTACGCAGTATTTT. It yields the protein CAWSVGLEVPTQYF.

This clonotype has a handful of counts. This chain links TRBV6-4 with TRBJ2-6; 7 positions agree with TRBD1. J gave up 0 bases and V 2 bases, and 4 bases lay outside the gene matches. The CDR3 contains 17 residues. Germline CDR1 is MRHNA and CDR2 is SNTAGT. CDR3 region: CASSDMGQHSGANVLTF. CDR3 nucleotides: TGTGCCAGCAGTGACATGGGACAGCACTCTGGGGCCAACGTCCTGACTTTC.

The table lists this clonotype with many counts. This rearrangement joins TRBV6-5 to TRBJ2-1; TRBD1 aligns across 9 bases. This CDR3 comprises 15 residues. Germline-derived CDR1 and CDR2 are MNHEY and SVGAGI. V shed 4 bases and J 7 bases; nucleotides not matched to a gene: 8. The CDR3 loop reads CASSFRDRAKNEQFF. The CDR3 DNA follows: TGTGCCAGCAGTTTCAGGGACAGGGCGAAAAATGAGCAGTTCTTC.

The chain combines TRBV6-1 with TRBJ1-1, with TRBD1 matching over 9 bases. Trimming took 7 bases from V and 3 from J; bases not matched to a gene: 6. CDR3 length: 14 residues. The germline V gene has CDR1 MNHNS and CDR2 SASEGT. The CDR3 DNA sequence: TGTGCCAGCAAACAGACAGGGGGGTACACTGAAGCTTTCTTT. This encodes CASKQTGGYTEAFF.

This clonotype has a handful of counts. The gene calls are TRBV4-1 and TRBJ1-1, with a tentative D call TRBD1 (5 bases). CDR3 size: 14 residues. Germline CDR1 reads MGHRA; CDR2 reads YSYEKL. V shed 4 bases and J shed 6 bases, with 15 bases lying between them. The DNA for the CDR3 is TGCGCCAGCAGCCGGGAGGCCAGGGACGCTGAAGCTTTCTTT. Protein sequence: CASSREARDAEAFF.

This clonotype was seen a few times. The gene calls are TRBV20-1 and TRBJ1-5; 7 positions match TRBD1. Germline-derived CDR1 and CDR2 are DFQATT and SNEGSKA (reference sequence). CDR3 size: 15 residues. Losses at the gene ends were 1 base for V and 3 bases for J; bases not matched to a gene: 6. The CDR3: CSARAGTADNQPQHF. The CDR3 DNA reads as TGCAGTGCTAGAGCCGGGACAGCAGACAATCAGCCCCAGCATTTT.

This clonotype was picked up a small number of times. The CDR3 DNA sequence: TGTGCCAGCAGCCCCCGGCTAGGGAACACCGGGGAGCTGTTTTTT. It codes for CASSPRLGNTGELFF. The chain links TRBV3-1 to TRBJ2-2; D is ambiguous. CDR1 and CDR2 (germline): LGHDT, YNNKEL (reference sequence). CDR3 length: 15 amino acids. V was trimmed by 4 bases and J by 1 base, leaving 10 bases between them.

The V and J genes are TRBV6-1 and TRBJ1-1; possibly TRBD1 for D (5 bases). The CDR3 extends over 13 amino acids. V lost 2 bases and J 6 bases, leaving 10 bases between the germline ends. Germline V gene data show CDR1 as MNHNS and CDR2 as SASEGT. The CDR3 DNA follows: TGTGCCAGCAGTGAAAGAATACAGGCTGAAGCTTTCTTT. Its translation: CASSERIQAEAFF.

The rearrangement links TRBV7-2 to TRBJ2-7; 9 nucleotides match TRBD1. There are 15 residues in the CDR3. Germline loops: CDR1 SGHTA, CDR2 FQGNSA. The J segment lost 7 bases and the V segment lost 3 bases, leaving 10 bases of the junction unmatched. This CDR3 reads CASSFHRQGVWEQYF. CDR3 in DNA: TGTGCCAGCAGCTTCCACCGACAGGGGGTTTGGGAGCAGTACTTC.

In this sample, this clonotype turned up many times. The chain carries TRBV11-2 and TRBJ2-2; D is perhaps TRBD1 or TRBD2 (5 bases each). The CDR3 covers 18 residues. V shed 4 bases and J shed 4 bases, with 22 bases lying between them. Looked up from germline, CDR1 is SGHAT and CDR2 is FQNNGV. CDR3 DNA: TGTGCCAGCAGCTCCAAACTCCCGGGACGGCGAGGCACCGGGGAGCTGTTTTTT. Translation gives CASSSKLPGRRGTGELFF. Supplemented by reference TRBV11-2 and TRBJ2-2, the full variable domain reads EAGVAQSPRYKIIEKRQSVAFWCNPISGHATLYWYQQILGQGPKLLIQFQNNGVVDDSQLPKDRFSAERLKGVDSTLKIQPAKLEDSAVYLCASSSKLPGRRGTGELFFGEGSRLTVL.

The rearrangement links TRBV5-1 to TRBJ1-2, with TRBD1 matching over 9 bases. Per the germline V gene, CDR1 is SGHRS and CDR2 is YFSETQ. V gave up 1 base and J gave up 8 bases; unmatched junction bases: 9. This CDR3 region has 15 residues. The CDR3 coding sequence is TGCGCCAGCAGCTTGAGTCTGGGACAGGGTTTCGGCTACACCTTC. The encoded protein is CASSLSLGQGFGYTF.

This clonotype came up a few times. The chain carries TRBV6-1 and TRBJ1-6; weak D call: TRBD1 (6 bases). The length of the CDR3 is 12 residues. V was cut by 9 bases and J by 5 bases, with 8 bases left in between. Germline CDR1 is MNHNS and CDR2 is SASEGT. CDR3 residues: CASQGNNSPLHF. In DNA, the CDR3 is TGTGCCAGTCAGGGGAATAATTCACCCCTCCACTTT.

This clonotype occurred once. V usage is TRBV5-6 and J usage is TRBJ2-1; possible D gene TRBD1, 5 bases. The germline V gene encodes CDR1 SGHDT and CDR2 YYEEEE. The CDR3 spans 12 residues. V was trimmed by 1 base and J by 8 bases, leaving 7 bases between them. The CDR3 region has the DNA TGTGCCAGCAGCTTGCAGGGCTATGAGCAGTTCTTC. Its translation is CASSLQGYEQFF.

The chain is built from TRBV30 and TRBJ1-1; 8 positions agree with TRBD1. The V and J ends lost 2 bases and 4 bases, in that order; junction bases with no gene match: 9. Germline CDR1 reads GTSNPN; CDR2 reads SVGIG (reference sequence). This CDR3 is built from 15 residues. The CDR3 sequence is CAWSRAGGAGTEAFF. As DNA, the CDR3 is TGTGCCTGGAGTAGGGCAGGGGGCGCCGGCACTGAAGCTTTCTTT.

At least ten counts were recorded for this clonotype. The rearrangement joins TRBV12-3 or TRBV12-4 to TRBJ2-2, with 7 nucleotides matching TRBD1. Germline trimming cut 6 bases from V and 4 bases from J; bases unmatched to any gene: 11. The CDR3 totals 16 residues. CDR3 in amino acids: CASSPLRGQITGELFF. The CDR3 DNA reads as TGTGCCAGCAGCCCCCTAAGGGGGCAGATCACCGGGGAGCTGTTTTTT.

The chain recombines TRBV14 with TRBJ2-5; D uncertain. The V gene lost 0 bases and the J gene lost 6 bases, with 14 bases spanning the gap. Per the germline V gene, CDR1 is SGHDN and CDR2 is FVKESK. This CDR3 region has 15 residues. CDR3 bases: TGTGCCAGCAGCCAAGATCTGGGGATAGTTCAGACCCAGTACTTC. This encodes CASSQDLGIVQTQYF.

In this sample, this clonotype turned up a few times. This chain connects TRBV20-1 to TRBJ1-4; D not certain. The V end lost 5 bases, the J end lost 8 bases, and 18 bases lay between the germline ends. Per germline, CDR1 DFQATT and CDR2 SNEGSKA (reference sequence). The CDR3 loop spans 14 amino acids. CDR3 nucleotide sequence: TGCAGTGCTGGCCATGACTGGGGAGAAGAAAAACTGTTTTTT. Its protein is CSAGHDWGEEKLFF.

This clonotype was counted a few times. This rearrangement joins TRBV10-2 to TRBJ2-7; 8 nucleotides align to TRBD2. Per the germline V gene, CDR1 is WSHSY and CDR2 is SAAADI. The CDR3 has 14 residues. Trimming removed 6 bases from V and 4 bases from J; junction bases left unmatched: 8. CDR3 bases: TGCGCCAGCAGGCCTAGCGGGTTTGGATACGAGCAGTACTTC. Translation gives CASRPSGFGYEQYF.

In its sample, this clonotype was seen a few times. This sequence joins TRBV12-3 or TRBV12-4 and TRBJ1-2; TRBD1 aligns across 7 bases. The V gene end was trimmed by 2 bases and the J gene end by 6 bases; junction bases not matched to a gene: 9. CDR3 length: 15 amino acids. The CDR3 DNA reads as TGTGCCAGCAGTTTAAACCGACAGGGAGTGGATGGCTACACCTTC. This sequence encodes CASSLNRQGVDGYTF.

The CDR3 region has the DNA TGTGCCAGCAGGCCCGCGGAGGGTATCTACAATGAGCAGTTCTTC. The encoded protein is CASRPAEGIYNEQFF. The V gene is TRBV12-3 or TRBV12-4, the J gene TRBJ2-1; tentative D call: TRBD2 (6 bases). This CDR3 is built from 15 residues. V was trimmed by 6 bases and J by 3 bases, leaving 15 bases between them.

In its sample, this clonotype was seen a few times. The chain recombines TRBV20-1 with TRBJ2-3, with D unclear. V lost 0 bases, J lost 2 bases, and 9 bases lay in between. Germline V lookup: CDR1 DFQATT, CDR2 SNEGSKA (reference sequence). This CDR3 contains 14 residues. The CDR3 DNA follows: TGCAGTGCTAGAGACCTTACCATCACAGATACGCAGTATTTT. It yields the protein CSARDLTITDTQYF.

This clonotype has a handful of counts. V and J are TRBV4-1 and TRBJ2-2; D is undetermined. The CDR3 covers 14 residues. The germline V and J ends were trimmed by 0 bases and 6 bases, with 8 bases remaining between them. Germline V gene data show CDR1 as MGHRA and CDR2 as YSYEKL. The CDR3 region has the DNA TGCGCCAGCAGCCAAGATAGGGTTGCCGGGGAGCTGTTTTTT. It codes for CASSQDRVAGELFF.

Ten or more counts support this clonotype. The chain links TRBV12-3 or TRBV12-4 to TRBJ1-5, with D unclear. The CDR3 extends over 15 amino acids. The V end was cut by 3 bases, the J end by 0 bases, with 9 bases between. This chain's CDR3 is CASSFSSYSNQPQHF. The CDR3 DNA reads as TGTGCCAGCAGTTTTAGCTCTTATAGCAATCAGCCCCAGCATTTT.

Only a few counts were recorded for this clonotype. The chain recombines TRBV7-2 with TRBJ2-2; D uncertain. This CDR3 has 14 residues. Germline V gives CDR1 SGHTA, CDR2 FQGNSA. Deletions cut 5 bases from V and 3 bases from J, with 10 bases between. The CDR3 is CASSNRLDTGELFF. The CDR3 DNA is TGTGCCAGCAGCAACCGACTCGACACCGGGGAGCTGTTTTTT.

The chain uses TRBV7-8 and TRBJ2-1; TRBD2 matches 7 bases. J lost 10 bases, V lost 2 bases, and 11 bases had no gene match. Germline loops: CDR1 SGHVS, CDR2 FQNEAQ. This CDR3 contains 15 residues. The CDR3 loop reads CASSLPPAGYAEQFF. The CDR3 DNA reads TGTGCCAGCAGCTTACCTCCAGCGGGATACGCCGAGCAGTTCTTC.

The chain links TRBV6-2 or TRBV6-3 to TRBJ1-2; no reliable D call. The CDR3 runs 14 residues. V was clipped by 2 bases and J by 7 bases, with 14 bases between them. Per germline, CDR1 MNHEY and CDR2 SVGEGT. CDR3: CASSYINSASGYTF. In DNA, the CDR3 is TGTGCCAGCAGTTACATTAACAGCGCTAGTGGCTACACCTTC.

This clonotype was seen a handful of times. This chain joins TRBV3-1 and TRBJ2-2, with D perhaps TRBD2 (5 bases). Trimming pared 3 bases from V and 8 bases from J, leaving 10 bases between. This CDR3 has 13 residues. The germline CDR1 and CDR2 sequences are LGHDT and YNNKEL (reference sequence). The CDR3 spells CASSHLAAGELFF. For the CDR3, the DNA is TGTGCCAGCAGCCACCTAGCTGCAGGGGAGCTGTTTTTT. The variable domain in full, with the rest retrieved from reference TRBV3-1 and TRBJ2-2, is DTAVSQTPKYLVTQMGNDKSIKCEQNLGHDTMYWYKQDSKKFLKIMFSYNNKELIINETVPNRFSPKSPDKAHLNLHINSLELGDSAVYFCASSHLAAGELFFGEGSRLTVL.